The next 9 T cell receptor beta chains were all read from a single sample in a study of T-cell reconstitution after alpha-beta-depleted transplantation in children. The library targeted TCRbeta and was prepared with unique molecular identifiers. From the PCR reads, TCRdb called clonotypes with MiXCR, one entry per CDR3 protein. This table has about 640,000 distinct CDR3 sequences, 10% to 15% appearing once. The specimen was PBMCs, mostly from graft donor cells, collected 360 days after TCRalphabeta/CD19-depleted stem cell transplant. The source of these receptors is a male patient between 5 and 17 years old who had a stem cell transplant for acute myeloid leukemia, so the T cells may come from the graft donor.

A few counts support this clonotype. The chain recombines TRBV18 with TRBJ2-1; no reliable D call. With 1 base removed from V and 5 bases from J, the gap between germline ends came to 12 bases. Germline CDR1 reads KGHSH; CDR2 reads LQKENI. The CDR3 consists of 15 residues. CDR3 sequence reads: CASSPLSAGHNEQFF. As DNA, the CDR3 is TGTGCCAGCTCACCACTGAGCGCTGGACACAATGAGCAGTTCTTC.

This clonotype was counted between two and nine times. The chain couples TRBV4-2 to TRBJ2-5; maybe TRBD2 (6 bases). This CDR3 has 15 amino acids. Trimming removed 0 bases at V and 6 bases at J, with 14 bases between. CDR1 LGHNA and CDR2 YNFKEQ come from the germline V gene. The CDR3 sequence is CASSQDYQGGKTQYF. The CDR3 DNA reads as TGTGCCAGCAGCCAAGATTATCAGGGAGGAAAGACCCAGTACTTC.

The chain links TRBV5-1 to TRBJ2-6, with D tentatively TRBD1 (5 bases). The CDR3 has 16 amino acids. The ends were cut back, 4 bases at V and 0 bases at J, with 11 bases in the middle. Germline V gives CDR1 SGHRS, CDR2 YFSETQ. Written as DNA, the CDR3 is TGCGCCAGCAGCCTTGACAGCCTCTCTGGGGCCAACGTCCTGACTTTC. Translation: CASSLDSLSGANVLTF.

This clonotype occurred many times. The V and J genes are TRBV28 and TRBJ2-7; D perhaps matches TRBD2 (5 bases). Germline assignment: CDR1 MDHEN and CDR2 SYDVKM. This CDR3 contains 12 residues. Trimming removed 8 bases from V and 0 bases from J, with 8 bases in between. The CDR3 bases are TGTGCCAGCGCCGGGGACTCCTACGAGCAGTACTTC. Translation: CASAGDSYEQYF.

This clonotype occurred a few times. The rearrangement links TRBV18 to TRBJ2-3, with D possibly matching TRBD2 (5 bases). The germline CDR1 and CDR2 sequences are KGHSH and LQKENI. Trimming removed 6 bases from V and 2 bases from J, with 12 bases in between. This CDR3 has 14 amino acids. The CDR3 is CASSLSGATDTQYF. CDR3 coding DNA: TGTGCCAGCTCGTTAAGCGGAGCCACAGATACGCAGTATTTT.

This clonotype was found a few times. V and J are TRBV4-3 and TRBJ2-7; 8 bases line up with TRBD2. The germline V gene encodes CDR1 LGHNA and CDR2 YSLEER. After removal of 4 bases from V and 0 bases from J, the junction contained 11 bases not matched to a gene. The CDR3 is made up of 17 amino acids. In DNA, the CDR3 is TGCGCCAGCAGCCCCCAACGAGCGGGAGATCCCTCCTACGAGCAGTACTTC. It translates to CASSPQRAGDPSYEQYF.

This clonotype has just a few counts. This chain joins TRBV27 and TRBJ2-1; the D gene is possibly TRBD1 (6 bases). Per the germline V gene, CDR1 is MNHEY and CDR2 is SMNVEV (reference sequence). This CDR3 has 19 amino acids. V was pared by 5 bases and J by 4 bases, with 27 bases between. The chain's CDR3 is CASSKYVSAGTPSYNEQFF. CDR3 nucleotides: TGTGCCAGCAGTAAATACGTATCGGCCGGGACACCATCGTACAATGAGCAGTTCTTC.

This clonotype turned up a few times. The rearrangement joins TRBV12-3 or TRBV12-4 to TRBJ2-1; TRBD2 agrees at 10 bases. The trim removed 3 bases at V and 4 bases at J, leaving 12 bases unmatched. This CDR3 spans 18 amino acids. CDR3 DNA: TGTGCCAGCAGTTTCCCTACTCCGACTAGCGGGCCTTACAATGAGCAGTTCTTC. Encoded protein: CASSFPTPTSGPYNEQFF.

This clonotype appeared many times. V usage is TRBV7-3 and J usage is TRBJ1-2; 7 bases are shared with TRBD1. Germline CDR1 reads SGHTA; CDR2 reads FQGTGA. This CDR3 is 16 amino acids long. The V gene end was trimmed by 5 bases and the J gene end by 2 bases; junction bases not matched to a gene: 11. Written as DNA, the CDR3 is TGTGCCAGCAGCCAAGGCCGGGCCAGGGGGAACTATGGCTACACCTTC. This encodes CASSQGRARGNYGYTF.